This passage covers 3 T cell receptor beta chains from one sample sequenced in a study of blood T cell repertoires in COVID-19. Method: immunoSEQ multiplex PCR; TCRdb's copy keeps in-frame clones and lacks some. The sample contains about 76,000 clones, about 93% of which appear only once. The specimen was peripheral blood. All receptors derive from a human donor in a cohort sampled during active COVID-19.

The chain has TRBV29-1 and TRBJ2-7; D gene uncertain. Trimming left V 5 bases short and J 0 bases short, with 17 bases between. Germline loops: CDR1 SQVTM, CDR2 ANQGSEA. The CDR3 covers 15 residues. The CDR3 DNA follows: TGCAGCGTTAATCGGCAGGAAGACAACTCCTACGAGCAGTACTTC. Protein product: CSVNRQEDNSYEQYF.

The V call is TRBV7-2, the J call TRBJ2-2, with 10 positions matching TRBD2. J was trimmed by 0 bases and V by 6 bases; bases with no gene match: 7. This CDR3 is built from 17 residues. Germline V gives CDR1 SGHTA, CDR2 FQGNSA. CDR3 nucleotides: TGTGCCAGCAGAGTTCTAGCGGGGGTGGCGAACACCGGGGAGCTGTTTTTT. Amino acid sequence: CASRVLAGVANTGELFF.

The chain recombines TRBV6-5 with TRBJ1-2; 7 nucleotides match TRBD1. With V trimmed by 2 bases and J by 6 bases, 6 bases remained unmatched. This CDR3 spans 14 amino acids. Germline values: CDR1 MNHEY, CDR2 SVGAGI. The CDR3 region has the DNA TGTGCCAGCAGTTACCTACAGGGGATAGATGGCTACACCTTC. Its protein product is CASSYLQGIDGYTF.